Below, one T cell receptor (beta chain) is given with its context. Antigen specificity is unknown. These data come from a study of CD8+ T cells in alopecia areata. Whole-study findings and limits: Normal scalp showed lower clonality than lesional scalp, especially alopecia totalis/universalis. Shared TCR sequences were less clear between patients than in mice, possibly partly from HLA diversity.

cDNA prepared by RNA extraction and subsequent reverse transcription served as the template for sequencing. Method: immunoSEQ multiplex PCR; TCRdb's copy keeps in-frame clones and lacks some. The sample has 30,000 to 45,000 clones; 45% to 55% are singletons. CD25+CD127- cells were sorted from CD4+ cells in a few patients. It was from alopecia areata patients that lesional scalp punch biopsies and peripheral blood were collected. Separation by sorting yielded CD4+ and CD8+ T cells from PBMCs. The CDR3 has 13 amino acids. The J segment lost 6 bases and the V segment lost 7 bases, leaving 8 bases of the junction unmatched. CDR1 is MNHEY, CDR2 SVGAGI, per germline.

The sample comprised CD4+ Tregs sorted from blood. The receptor's source is a human donor with alopecia areata. The genes are TRBV6-5 and TRBJ1-2; 7 nucleotides agree with TRBD1. The CDR3 spells CASTPTGVDGYTF. In nucleotides, the CDR3 is TGTGCCAGCACTCCTACAGGGGTGGATGGCTACACCTTC.